This T cell receptor beta chain appears in the sequencing data of a study of beta chain features in type 1 diabetes. General study points: Moderately but significantly shorter TCRB CDR3s were found in Type 1 diabetes patients in all four CD4+ subsets.

Sort purity for all populations was recorded as exceeding 98%. This clone turned up a few times. The antigen is not known. Every bit of the isolated RNA underwent reverse transcription, so sequencing read expressed TCRB transcripts. Naive, central memory and regulatory T cell samples came to a mean of approximately 3.57 million reads. Measured with immunoSEQ multiplex PCR; TCRdb has only the in-frame clones, and not every one. The profile shows approximately 470,000 clones, approximately 30% of them singletons. Germline CDR1 LGHNA, CDR2 YSLEER. With 1 base removed from V and 1 base from J, the gap between germline ends came to 14 bases. This CDR3 has 16 residues.

The TCR comes from a man between 18 and 29 years old in good health. V is TRBV4-3 and J is TRBJ2-7, with TRBD1 as a possible D gene (6 bases). Sequencing used naive CD4+ T cells from blood. This CDR3 is CASSQAWTVGSYEQYF. CDR3 bases: TGCGCCAGCAGCCAAGCTTGGACAGTGGGATCCTACGAGCAGTACTTC.